The 6 T cell receptor beta chains in this list originate from one sample, sequenced in a study of blood T cell repertoires in COVID-19. Assay: immunoSEQ multiplex PCR; the TCRdb copy retains only in-frame clones and omits some. The sample consists of about 240,000 clones, more than 75% of them appearing once. Sequences were obtained from peripheral blood. The source of these receptors is an elderly man with acute or convalescent COVID-19.

This clone was picked up a small number of times. The chain joins TRBV5-4 to TRBJ1-2; D is unclear. V was trimmed by 0 bases and J by 3 bases, leaving 15 bases between them. The CDR3 is made up of 16 amino acids. The germline gives CDR1 SGHNT, CDR2 YYREEE (reference sequence). The CDR3 nucleotides read TGTGCCAGCAGCTTGGGGCCTTCGGGGAATTACTATGGCTACACCTTC. Translated, it gives CASSLGPSGNYYGYTF.

This chain's CDR3 is CASSVASGGGETQYF. The DNA of the CDR3 is TGTGCCAGCAGCGTAGCTAGCGGGGGAGGTGAGACCCAGTACTTC. V usage is TRBV9 and J usage is TRBJ2-5, with TRBD2 identical over 10 bases. Germline V gene lookup returns CDR1 SGDLS and CDR2 YYNGEE. V lost 0 bases to trimming and J lost 5 bases; unmatched junction nucleotides: 4. This CDR3 region has 15 residues.

This chain connects TRBV28 to TRBJ1-5, with D tentatively TRBD1 (6 bases). Germline V gene sequence: CDR1 MDHEN, CDR2 SYDVKM. V was shortened by 6 bases and J by 1 base, with 16 bases between the two germline ends. This CDR3 is built from 16 residues. The CDR3 loop reads CASSTPGDPSNQPQHF. The DNA for the CDR3 is TGTGCCAGCAGCACGCCAGGGGATCCGAGCAATCAGCCCCAGCATTTT.

The CDR3 sequence: CASSDYGSSYEQYF. Written as DNA, the CDR3 is TGTGCCAGCAGTGATTATGGGAGCTCCTACGAGCAGTACTTC. The chain recombines TRBV6-1 with TRBJ2-7, with D possibly matching TRBD2 (5 bases). V was clipped by 3 bases and J by 0 bases, with 9 bases between them. The CDR3 runs 14 residues. Germline CDR1 and CDR2: MNHNS and SASEGT.

This clone was observed a single time. The V and J genes are TRBV7-9 and TRBJ1-6; D might be TRBD1 (6 bases). The V end lost 3 bases, the J end lost 7 bases, and 10 bases lay between the germline ends. This CDR3 region has 14 residues. In germline, CDR1 is SEHNR, CDR2 FQNEAQ (reference sequence). CDR3 in amino acids: CASSLTGPNSPLHF. CDR3 sequence (DNA): TGTGCCAGCAGCTTGACAGGACCGAATTCACCCCTCCACTTT.

A single count supports this clone. The chain links TRBV12-3 or TRBV12-4 to TRBJ2-7; TRBD1 agrees at 7 bases. V lost 1 base to trimming and J lost 6 bases; unmatched junction nucleotides: 3. The CDR3 totals 13 residues. As DNA, the CDR3 is TGTGCCAGCAGTTTAGGGGACAGTGGCGAGCAGTACTTC. It codes for CASSLGDSGEQYF.